This T cell receptor (beta chain) was sequenced in a study of beta chain features in type 1 diabetes. Study results and caveats: Patients' naive, central memory and Treg TCRB repertoires seemed closer to one another than those of healthy donors. Shortening of TCRB CDR3s, moderate but significant, appeared in all four CD4+ subsets of Type 1 diabetes patients.

Germline lookup yields CDR1 LNHDA and CDR2 SQIVND (reference sequence). This CDR3 has 14 amino acids. In regard to this clone: Its specificity is not known.

The isolated RNA, all of it, was reverse transcribed, so expressed TCRB transcripts were what got sequenced. Using immunoSEQ multiplex PCR, the repertoire was profiled, and TCRdb retains in-frame clones only, with some absent. The sample lists about 15,000 clones, about 70% occurring once. This TCR came from a young man with type 1 diabetes. The rearrangement joins TRBV19 to TRBJ2-5; D may be TRBD1 (5 bases). The J call may not be correct, given that the DNA end is closer to TRBJ2-7. Sequenced input: stem cell memory CD4+ T cells from blood. DNA for the CDR3: TGTGCCAGTAGTCCTCTGGACACCCCCTACGAGCAGTACTTC. This codes for CASSPLDTPYEQYF.